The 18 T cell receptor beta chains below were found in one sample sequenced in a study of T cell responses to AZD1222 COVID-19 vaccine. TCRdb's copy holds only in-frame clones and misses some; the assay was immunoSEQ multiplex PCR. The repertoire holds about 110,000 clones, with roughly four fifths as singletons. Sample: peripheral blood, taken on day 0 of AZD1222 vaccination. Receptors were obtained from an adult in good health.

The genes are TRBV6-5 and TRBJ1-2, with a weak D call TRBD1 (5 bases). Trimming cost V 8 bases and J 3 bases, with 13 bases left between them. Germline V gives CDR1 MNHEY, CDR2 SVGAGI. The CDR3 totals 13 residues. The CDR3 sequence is CASGQGRHYGYTF. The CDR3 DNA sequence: TGTGCCAGCGGGCAGGGCAGGCACTATGGCTACACCTTC.

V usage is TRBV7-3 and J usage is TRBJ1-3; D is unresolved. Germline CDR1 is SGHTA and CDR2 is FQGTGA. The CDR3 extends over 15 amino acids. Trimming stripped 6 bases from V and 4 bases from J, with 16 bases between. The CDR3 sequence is CASRPVGGPGNTIYF. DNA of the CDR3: TGTGCCAGCAGACCCGTAGGAGGCCCCGGAAACACCATATATTTT.

CDR3 in amino acids: CASSPPAPGELFF. The CDR3 region has the DNA TGTGCCAGCAGTCCACCGGCCCCCGGGGAGCTGTTTTTT. V and J are TRBV28 and TRBJ2-2, with no clear D. V lost 5 bases, J lost 6 bases, and 10 bases lay in between. This CDR3 region has 13 residues. Germline values: CDR1 MDHEN, CDR2 SYDVKM. Full variable domain (remainder filled in from reference TRBV28 and TRBJ2-2): DVKVTQSSRYLVKRTGEKVFLECVQDMDHENMFWYRQDPGLGLRLIYFSYDVKMKEKGDIPEGYSVSREKKERFSLILESASTNQTSMYLCASSPPAPGELFFGEGSRLTVL.

Here the CDR3 DNA reads TGTGCCAGCAGACGTTCGGGATCTAACTATGGCTACACCTTC. Translation gives CASRRSGSNYGYTF. This chain uses TRBV25-1 with TRBJ1-2, with D hard to call. This CDR3 is built from 14 residues. CDR1 and CDR2 (germline): MGHDK, SYGVNS. Between the trimmed V and J ends, which lost 6 bases and 0 bases, there was a span of 11 bases.

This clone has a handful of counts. The CDR3, as DNA: TGTGCCAGCAGTCACGCCGGGACTACCTATGGCTACACCTTC. Its protein is CASSHAGTTYGYTF. The gene calls are TRBV7-9 and TRBJ1-2; D perhaps matches TRBD1 (5 bases). The CDR3 is made up of 14 amino acids. The germline CDR1 and CDR2 sequences are SEHNR and FQNEAQ (reference sequence). V shed 6 bases and J shed 4 bases, with 15 bases lying between them.

CDR3 protein: CAIGTGTGSLSYEQYF. The CDR3 DNA reads TGTGCCATAGGTACCGGGACAGGGAGTCTCTCCTACGAGCAGTACTTC. The chain employs TRBV10-3 and TRBJ2-7; 9 bases line up with TRBD1. J was trimmed by 0 bases and V by 9 bases; bases with no gene match: 12. The germline gives CDR1 ENHRY, CDR2 SYGVKD. CDR3 length: 16 residues.

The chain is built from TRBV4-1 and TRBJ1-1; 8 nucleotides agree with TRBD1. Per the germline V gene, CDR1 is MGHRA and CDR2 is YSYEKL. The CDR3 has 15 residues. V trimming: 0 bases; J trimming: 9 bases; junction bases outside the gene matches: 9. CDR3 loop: CASSQDVGTGPKAFF. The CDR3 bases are TGCGCCAGCAGCCAAGATGTTGGGACAGGCCCGAAAGCTTTCTTT.

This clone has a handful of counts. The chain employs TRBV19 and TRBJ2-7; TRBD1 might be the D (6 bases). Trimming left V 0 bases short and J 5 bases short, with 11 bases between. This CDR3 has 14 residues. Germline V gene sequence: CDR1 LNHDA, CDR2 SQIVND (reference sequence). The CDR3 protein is CASSIDTGWNEQYF. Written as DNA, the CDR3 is TGTGCCAGTAGTATAGATACAGGGTGGAACGAGCAGTACTTC.

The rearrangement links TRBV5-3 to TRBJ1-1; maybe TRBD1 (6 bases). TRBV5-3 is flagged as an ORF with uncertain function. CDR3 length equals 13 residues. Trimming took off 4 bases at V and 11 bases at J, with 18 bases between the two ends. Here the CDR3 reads CARSRVDSPGAFF. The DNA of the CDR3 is TGTGCCAGAAGCCGAGTGGACAGCCCTGGCGCTTTCTTT.

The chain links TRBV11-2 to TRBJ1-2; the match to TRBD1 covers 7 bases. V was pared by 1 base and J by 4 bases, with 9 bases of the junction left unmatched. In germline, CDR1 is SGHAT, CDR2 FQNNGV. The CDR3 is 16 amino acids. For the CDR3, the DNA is TGTGCCAGCAGCTTAGCGGGCCTCAGGGGGGGCTATGGCTACACCTTC. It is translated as CASSLAGLRGGYGYTF. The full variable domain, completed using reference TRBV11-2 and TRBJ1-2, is EAGVAQSPRYKIIEKRQSVAFWCNPISGHATLYWYQQILGQGPKLLIQFQNNGVVDDSQLPKDRFSAERLKGVDSTLKIQPAKLEDSAVYLCASSLAGLRGGYGYTFGSGTRLTVV.

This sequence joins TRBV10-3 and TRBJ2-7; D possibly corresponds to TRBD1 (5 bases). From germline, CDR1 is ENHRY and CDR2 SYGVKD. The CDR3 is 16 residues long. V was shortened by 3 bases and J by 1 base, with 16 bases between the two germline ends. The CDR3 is CAISDQREQASYEQYF. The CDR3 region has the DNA TGTGCCATCAGTGATCAAAGGGAACAGGCGTCCTACGAGCAGTACTTC.

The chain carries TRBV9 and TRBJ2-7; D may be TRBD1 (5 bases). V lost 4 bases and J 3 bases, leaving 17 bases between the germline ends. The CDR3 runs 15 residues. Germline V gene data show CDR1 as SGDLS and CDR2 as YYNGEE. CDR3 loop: CASSRREGQGYEQYF. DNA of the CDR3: TGTGCCAGCAGCCGTAGAGAAGGTCAGGGCTACGAGCAGTACTTC.

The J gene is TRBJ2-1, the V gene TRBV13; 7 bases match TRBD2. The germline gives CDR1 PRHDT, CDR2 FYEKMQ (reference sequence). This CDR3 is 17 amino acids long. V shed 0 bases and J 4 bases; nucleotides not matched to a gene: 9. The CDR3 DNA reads TGTGCCAGCAGCTTAGGGGCGGCGGGAGTAAAATACAATGAGCAGTTCTTC. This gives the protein CASSLGAAGVKYNEQFF.

The CDR3 is CAITGQGAYIQYF. CDR3 DNA: TGTGCCATTACGGGACAGGGGGCATACATTCAGTACTTC. The chain links TRBV28 to TRBJ2-4; 12 bases fit TRBD1. The CDR3 totals 13 residues. Trimming took 10 bases from V and 8 from J; bases not matched to a gene: 6. CDR1 and CDR2 (germline): MDHEN, SYDVKM.

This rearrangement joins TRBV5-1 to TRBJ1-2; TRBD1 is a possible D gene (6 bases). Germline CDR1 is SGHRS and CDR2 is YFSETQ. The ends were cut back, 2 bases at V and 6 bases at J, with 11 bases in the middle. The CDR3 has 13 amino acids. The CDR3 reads CASSFRGADGYTF. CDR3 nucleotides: TGCGCCAGCAGCTTCCGGGGGGCGGATGGCTACACCTTC.

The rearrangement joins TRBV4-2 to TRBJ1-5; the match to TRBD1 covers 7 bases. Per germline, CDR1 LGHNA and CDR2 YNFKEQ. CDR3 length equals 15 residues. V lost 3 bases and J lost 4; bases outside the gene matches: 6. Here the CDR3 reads CASSQTLGQNQPQHF. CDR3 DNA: TGTGCCAGCAGCCAGACCCTGGGACAGAATCAGCCCCAGCATTTT.

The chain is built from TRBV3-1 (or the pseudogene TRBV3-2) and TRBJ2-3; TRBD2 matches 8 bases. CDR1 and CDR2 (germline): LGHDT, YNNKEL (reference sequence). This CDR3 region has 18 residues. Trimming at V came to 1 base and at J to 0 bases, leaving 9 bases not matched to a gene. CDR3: CASSQGTSGNVSTDTQYF. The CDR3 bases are TGTGCCAGCAGCCAAGGTACTAGCGGAAACGTTAGCACAGATACGCAGTATTTT.

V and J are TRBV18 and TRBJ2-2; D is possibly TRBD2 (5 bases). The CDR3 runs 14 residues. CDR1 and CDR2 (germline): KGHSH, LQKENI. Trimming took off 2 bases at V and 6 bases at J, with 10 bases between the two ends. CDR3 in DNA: TGTGCCAGCTCACCAGGCGTGCGGGCCGGGGAGCTGTTTTTT. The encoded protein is CASSPGVRAGELFF.